One and the same sample provided the 7 T cell receptor beta chains below, sequenced in a study of shared clonotypes between healthy human individuals. The naive CD8 fraction comprised CD45RO-negative cells positively selected for CCR7 and excluded terminally differentiated effector memory CD45RA+ cells. The protocol was immunoSEQ multiplex PCR, while the TCRdb copy is restricted to in-frame clones and leaves out a portion. Found here are some 2.1 million clones, 80% to 95% of them singletons; the top ten hold around 1.7%. The material sequenced was naive CD8+ T cells from PBMCs. The receptors originated from a man aged 18 to 30 in good health. Some clones in this sample may be carry-over from other donors' samples.

As to this clone: Other DNA sequences from this sample encode an identical CDR3 as well. This sequence joins TRBV6-5 and TRBJ1-2, with a possible D match to TRBD1 (5 bases). CDR3 length: 13 amino acids. Germline V gene lookup returns CDR1 MNHEY and CDR2 SVGAGI. Trimming shortened V by 0 bases and J by 8 bases, and 10 bases separated the two germline ends. CDR3 protein: CASSYSGRDGYTF. The CDR3 DNA is TGTGCCAGCAGTTACTCTGGCAGGGACGGCTACACCTTC.

The chain couples TRBV28 to TRBJ2-7; tentatively, D is TRBD1 (6 bases). This CDR3 spans 15 amino acids. The germline V and J ends were trimmed by 3 bases and 2 bases, with 14 bases remaining between them. Germline V gene sequence: CDR1 MDHEN, CDR2 SYDVKM. For the CDR3, the DNA is TGTGCCAGCAGTTTTGTGGGGGCCTCTCCCTACGAGCAGTACTTC. Protein product: CASSFVGASPYEQYF.

This chain links TRBV7-9 with TRBJ2-1, with 11 nucleotides matching TRBD2. The CDR3 length is 16 residues. Germline V gene data show CDR1 as SEHNR and CDR2 as FQNEAQ (reference sequence). Unmatched junction bases numbered 8, after V lost 4 bases and J lost 6 bases. The CDR3 loop reads CASSSTLAGGLNEQFF. CDR3 DNA: TGTGCCAGCAGCTCGACCCTAGCGGGAGGCCTCAATGAGCAGTTCTTC.

Points on this clone: Other DNA sequences from this sample encode an identical CDR3 as well. The chain couples TRBV18 to TRBJ1-1; possible D gene TRBD1, 5 bases. Germline V CDR1 and CDR2: KGHSH, LQKENI. With 1 base removed from V and 3 bases from J, the gap between germline ends came to 6 bases. The CDR3 has 13 residues. The CDR3 region is CASSPRGDTEAFF. Written as DNA, the CDR3 is TGTGCCAGCTCACCACGGGGGGACACTGAAGCTTTCTTT. Full variable domain (outside the CDR3, taken from reference TRBV18 and TRBJ1-1): NAGVMQNPRHLVRRRGQEARLRCSPMKGHSHVYWYRQLPEEGLKFMVYLQKENIIDESGMPKERFSAEFPKEGPSILRIQQVVRGDSAAYFCASSPRGDTEAFFGQGTRLTVV.

The chain couples TRBV9 to TRBJ1-1; D gene unclear. This CDR3 comprises 12 residues. Germline V gene sequence: CDR1 SGDLS, CDR2 YYNGEE. The V and J ends lost 5 bases and 4 bases respectively, with 9 bases between them. The chain's CDR3 is CASRGGSTEAFF. The CDR3, as DNA: TGTGCCAGCAGGGGAGGATCCACTGAAGCTTTCTTT.

The J gene is TRBJ2-1, the V gene TRBV19; tentative D call: TRBD2 (6 bases). The germline CDR1 and CDR2 sequences are LNHDA and SQIVND (reference sequence). V lost 4 bases, J lost 7 bases, and 17 bases lay in between. This CDR3 has 15 residues. The CDR3 region is CASSNREARGNEQFF. CDR3 in DNA: TGTGCCAGTAGTAACCGGGAAGCTCGGGGGAATGAGCAGTTCTTC.

CDR3 in amino acids: CASSLNRGGSSYEQYF. The DNA of the CDR3 is TGTGCCAGCAGTTTAAATAGGGGCGGGAGCTCCTACGAGCAGTACTTC. V and J are TRBV27 and TRBJ2-7; 7 bases align to TRBD2. The CDR3 is made up of 16 amino acids. With 2 bases clipped from V and 0 bases from J, the junction kept 7 bases outside the gene matches. CDR1 is MNHEY, CDR2 SMNVEV, per germline (reference sequence).